The 8 T cell receptor beta chains below were found in one sample sequenced in a study of T cells in Graves' hyperthyroidism and ophthalmopathy. Amplified regions were TCR beta CDR3 sequences from RNA transcripts. The HTBI primer set was used in a first-round RT-PCR of the TCR CDR3. Using its own MiXCR run on the multiplex PCR reads, TCRdb lists one record per CDR3 protein. The table lists roughly 200,000 distinct CDR3 sequences, about a sixth of them singletons. The sequencing sample was made of blood. Source of these receptors: a woman aged 50 to 65 with Graves' hyperthyroidism.

This chain connects TRBV20-1 to TRBJ1-4; no definite D call. Germline V gene sequence: CDR1 DFQATT, CDR2 SNEGSKA (reference sequence). The CDR3 has 11 residues. The ends were cut back, 5 bases at V and 7 bases at J, with 8 bases in the middle. CDR3 sequence: CSAPTTEKLFF. CDR3 in DNA: TGCAGTGCTCCAACGACTGAAAAACTGTTTTTT.

This clonotype appeared many times. The J gene is TRBJ1-6, the V gene TRBV6-1, with 8 bases matching TRBD1. The J segment lost 6 bases and the V segment lost 2 bases, leaving 3 bases of the junction unmatched. The CDR3 contains 15 residues. Germline lookup yields CDR1 MNHNS and CDR2 SASEGT. In DNA, the CDR3 is TGTGCCAGCAGTGAACAGGGGGCTCCTAATTCACCCCTCCACTTT. It specifies CASSEQGAPNSPLHF.

This chain joins TRBV6-1 and TRBJ1-1, with TRBD1 matching 7 bases. The CDR3 is made up of 14 amino acids. Germline assignment: CDR1 MNHNS and CDR2 SASEGT. V lost 2 bases to trimming and J lost 10 bases; unmatched junction nucleotides: 10. CDR3 amino acids: CASSETPGGTVAFF. As DNA, the CDR3 is TGTGCCAGCAGTGAAACGCCAGGGGGGACGGTAGCTTTCTTT.

The chain is built from TRBV7-3 and TRBJ2-7, with TRBD1 matching over 9 bases. J gave up 3 bases and V 2 bases, and 14 bases lay outside the gene matches. CDR3 size: 18 residues. Germline CDR1 reads SGHTA; CDR2 reads FQGTGA. CDR3: CASSLRPIRGTGHYEQYF. The CDR3 DNA reads TGTGCCAGCAGCTTACGCCCCATACGCGGGACAGGGCACTACGAGCAGTACTTC.

This clonotype came up many times. This rearrangement joins TRBV18 to TRBJ1-2; unclear D gene. In germline, CDR1 is KGHSH, CDR2 LQKENI. V lost 1 base to trimming and J lost 2 bases, with 8 bases between them. CDR3 length equals 14 residues. In DNA, the CDR3 is TGTGCCAGCTCACCACGGGTAGGCAACTATGGCTACACCTTC. Amino acid sequence: CASSPRVGNYGYTF.

The J gene is TRBJ1-2, the V gene TRBV7-9; possibly TRBD1 for D (5 bases). CDR3 length: 16 amino acids. The germline CDR1 and CDR2 sequences are SEHNR and FQNEAQ (reference sequence). The germline V and J ends were trimmed by 5 bases and 5 bases, with 21 bases remaining between them. CDR3 region: CASSPLSGGGIYGYTF. The CDR3 DNA reads as TGTGCCAGCAGCCCCCTGTCCGGCGGGGGGATTTATGGCTACACCTTC.

This clonotype was recorded at least ten times. V gene TRBV18 combines with J gene TRBJ1-2; TRBD1 matches 7 bases. Trimming cost V 3 bases and J 5 bases; bases outside gene matches: 6. This CDR3 spans 14 amino acids. Germline V gene lookup returns CDR1 KGHSH and CDR2 LQKENI. Written as DNA, the CDR3 is TGTGCCAGCTCACCTCCGAGCAGGGGGTATGGCTACACCTTC. Translation: CASSPPSRGYGYTF. Full variable domain (missing parts from reference TRBV18 and TRBJ1-2): NAGVMQNPRHLVRRRGQEARLRCSPMKGHSHVYWYRQLPEEGLKFMVYLQKENIIDESGMPKERFSAEFPKEGPSILRIQQVVRGDSAAYFCASSPPSRGYGYTFGSGTRLTVV.

The table lists this clonotype with a few counts. The CDR3 nucleotides are TGCAGTGCCCAACTAGCGGGAGTTGGAAACATTCAGTACTTC. Protein sequence: CSAQLAGVGNIQYF. The V and J genes are TRBV20-1 and TRBJ2-4, with TRBD2 matching over 11 bases. The CDR3 spans 14 residues. Germline V lookup: CDR1 DFQATT, CDR2 SNEGSKA (reference sequence). V shed 6 bases, J shed 6 bases, and the junction held 7 bases outside the gene matches.